Sequencing of this T cell receptor (beta chain) was carried out in a study of shared clonotypes between healthy human individuals. Across the whole study: Each donor's CD4 naive and CD4 memory cells filled three plates apiece, CD8 naive two, and CD8 memory one.

The CDR3 extends over 14 amino acids. Unmatched junction bases numbered 6, after V lost 3 bases and J lost 5 bases. Per germline, CDR1 MNHEY and CDR2 SVGAGI. The assay was immunoSEQ multiplex PCR, and TCRdb's table has in-frame clones only and misses some. The data hold 850,000 to 1,200,000 clones, with 75% observed a single time. Sequencing was performed on memory CD4+ T cells sorted from blood. The subset: CD45RA-negative fraction. V gene TRBV6-5 combines with J gene TRBJ2-5; TRBD1 matches 7 bases. The receptor was derived from a man between 18 and 29 years old in good health. In DNA, the CDR3 is TGTGCCAGCAGTTATATAGGGGGACAGGAGACCCAGTACTTC. This sequence encodes CASSYIGGQETQYF.